This T cell receptor (beta chain) was identified during a study of blood T cell repertoires in COVID-19 (dated by TCRdb to about 2020). With regard to the full study: Samples from collaborators originated in the United States, Italy and Spain and spanned both the acute and convalescent phases of COVID-19. Subjects who had been exposed to COVID-19, were actively infected with it, or had recovered from it provided the deeply sampled blood TCRbeta repertoires that made up the dataset. A freely available public database, intended as a resource for researchers studying the immune response to SARS-CoV-2, is where the repertoires were released. The material from the prospective study consisted of cDNA or gDNA derived from T cells, B-cell-depleted T cells, or PBMCs. Samples came from the ongoing ImmuneRACE study (first 160 participants) plus 1,254 subjects from 6 global collaborators. Sample metadata almost always included a de-identified subject ID, COVID-19 status, age in years and sex. Where available, HLA class I and class II types were obtained from metadata supplied by the sample provider rather than from assay-based typing.

The immunoSEQ Assay, a bias-controlled multiplex PCR, was used to amplify TCRbeta CDR3 regions from genomic DNA. Per the source publication's procedure: Within the assay, amplification of reference gene primers was used to estimate how many nucleated cells each sample contained. Sequence reads were collapsed and filtered to measure the absolute abundance of every unique TCRbeta CDR3 rearrangement. For each sample, productive Simpson clonality was calculated as the square root of Simpson's diversity index over productive rearrangements. Drawn from immuneACCESS, this table holds only the in-frame rearrangements with V and J called that TCRdb kept. Clones are partly lost; checked studies trace under half to an unresolved V gene and leave the rest unexplained. V, J and clone size are those of that table, while D and trimming were read from the DNA. The table for this sample lists 17,000 or so clones; 88% of them were counted only once. The ten largest clones take up approximately 2.9% of the sample.

The collaborating institutions used their own protocols to collect whole blood in K2EDTA tubes. For TCRbeta analysis, collaborators shipped samples as frozen whole blood, isolated PBMCs, or DNA extracted from either of those sample types. On this clone itself: This receptor's antigen is unknown. The input lacks base qualities; no much larger clone sits a single base away.

The germline V gene yields MDHEN for CDR1 and SYDVKM for CDR2. Compared with germline, V lacks 4 bases and J lacks 5 bases; bases without a gene match: 8. Inclusive of the bounding cysteine and phenylalanine, the CDR3 is 14 residues long. Only the CDR3 DNA stays, 42 bases, in frame from base 1. The investigation overall reported the following: Clinical and demographic metadata were provided uncurated, with the amount varying by source and participant.

The specimen sequenced was peripheral blood. The chain employs TRBV28 and TRBJ2-7; 7 bases in the junction line up with TRBD2. This receptor was obtained from a human donor in a cohort sampled during active COVID-19. Read as DNA, the sequence is TGTGCCAGCAGTTCGATCCGGGGGGTAAACGAGCAGTACTTC. Translation gives CASSSIRGVNEQYF.